This T cell receptor (beta chain) derives from a study of T cell responses to AZD1222 COVID-19 vaccine (dated by TCRdb to the early 2020s). Regarding the study in general: TCR sequencing covered fewer than 250 trial participants: around 210 given two doses of AZD1222 and about 26 given two doses of MenACWY control vaccine. Trial participants were enrolled into age subgroups of 18-55, 56-69 and 70-plus years, which contained roughly 140, 27 and 60 TCR-sequenced participants, respectively.

With respect to this clone: Its binding antigen is unknown. The record has no base qualities; no much larger clone is one base away.

Results and caveats for the whole study, not just this receptor: Because no day 14 peak-response samples were available, repertoires were characterized only after the peak T cell response. Conclusions about previously exposed vaccinees are limited because only six or seven AZD1222 recipients were SARS-CoV-2 seropositive at baseline. Reportedly, almost half of the unique spike-specific TCRs recognized epitopes lying outside the regions that are mutated in the B.1.351 and B.1.1.7 variants. After two AZD1222 doses, spike-specific TCR breadth and depth were significantly higher than at day 0 and than in MenACWY recipients. In the small 56-69-year group, the increase in depth fell short of significance, most likely because of low power. Participants were mostly white British, with more females than males. The authors suggested clonal diversity may have been underestimated. CD4 TCRs associated with the vaccine covered the entire spike protein, and the dominant responses were in regions 160-218 and 743-854.

The CDR3 regions of human TCRbeta chains were analyzed by immunosequencing. As for the authors' bioinformatics: TCRs in the repertoires were matched against a reference library of SARS-CoV-2-specific TCRs that had been generated with the MIRA antigen-specificity platform. Breadth meant the fraction of unique TCRs that were SARS-CoV-2-associated, whereas depth meant the fraction of total T cells that were SARS-CoV-2-associated. Each spike-specific TCR was assigned to its reactive spike region and to a CD4 or CD8 class using the MIRA data. Log10-transformed breadth and depth values were compared by one-way ANOVA with Sidak's multiple comparisons tests. TCRdb limited this immuneACCESS table to in-frame rearrangements with V and J called. A share of clones is missing; checked studies link under half to unresolved V genes, and the rest is unexplained. For V, J and clone size, that table is used; D and trimming come from the DNA. For this sample there are 150,000 to 200,000 clones; 85% to 95% appear just once. The top ten clones comprise just over 5% of the sample.

Explained via the paper, the time point label denotes: about 28 days (+/-7) after the second vaccine dose. AZD1222 recipients given second doses at about 4 weeks or at about 12 weeks were pooled, since spike-specific TCR depth and breadth were not found to differ between the two schedules. Vaccinee samples came from UK trials COV001 and COV002, including a single-blind randomized controlled phase 2/3 trial of AZD1222 (ChAdOx1 nCoV-19) in healthy adults. Trial participant PBMC samples were collected at day 0 and day 28 after the second dose for TCRbeta chain sequencing. Trimming costs V 4 bases and J 2 bases, and their ends lie 12 bases apart. Taken from the germline V gene, the CDR1 and CDR2 loops are ENHRY and SYGVKD. There are 15 amino acids in the CDR3, from cysteine to phenylalanine inclusive. Of the read, only the CDR3 DNA is kept; its 45 bases are in frame from base 1.

The clonotype originates from an adult who received the AZD1222 COVID-19 vaccine. The sample here was peripheral blood, taken 28 days after the second AZD1222 dose. The chain uses TRBV10-3 and TRBJ1-5, and the D gene may be TRBD1, 5 bases matching. Read as DNA, the sequence is TGTGCCATCAGTGTGGGGTTAGGGGGCAATCAGCCCCAGCATTTT. Its translation reads: CAISVGLGGNQPQHF.